This record concerns one T cell receptor beta chain sequence. No antigen is known for it. The data belong to a study of OX40 agonist ivuxolimab in advanced cancers. Overall study: Ivuxolimab, an agonistic anti-OX40 (CD134) antibody, was given to patients. The diagnoses of dose-escalation patients were hepatocellular carcinoma, melanoma, renal cell or head and neck cancer. Partial responses were achieved by three patients, one with hepatocellular carcinoma and two with cutaneous melanoma.

Assay used: immunoSEQ multiplex PCR; TCRdb lists only in-frame clones, some missing. This table has tens of thousands of clones, roughly 90% appearing once. Whole-study findings and limits: CD4+ and CD8+ blood T cells expanded clonally by week 6 at 0.1 to 3.0 mg/kg.

Germline V gene data show CDR1 as SGHRS and CDR2 as YFSETQ. V lost 0 bases to trimming and J lost 3 bases, with 10 bases between them. This CDR3 comprises 15 residues. This clonotype was obtained from an adult with an advanced solid tumor such as melanoma, head and neck, liver or kidney cancer. The sample was CD4+ or CD8+ T cells sorted from blood, taken in a trial of the OX40 agonist ivuxolimab. This chain links TRBV5-1 with TRBJ1-3; D possibly corresponds to TRBD1 (6 bases). The CDR3 region has the DNA TGCGCCAGCAGCTTGGAAGGGACATTTGGAAACACCATATATTTT. This encodes CASSLEGTFGNTIYF.